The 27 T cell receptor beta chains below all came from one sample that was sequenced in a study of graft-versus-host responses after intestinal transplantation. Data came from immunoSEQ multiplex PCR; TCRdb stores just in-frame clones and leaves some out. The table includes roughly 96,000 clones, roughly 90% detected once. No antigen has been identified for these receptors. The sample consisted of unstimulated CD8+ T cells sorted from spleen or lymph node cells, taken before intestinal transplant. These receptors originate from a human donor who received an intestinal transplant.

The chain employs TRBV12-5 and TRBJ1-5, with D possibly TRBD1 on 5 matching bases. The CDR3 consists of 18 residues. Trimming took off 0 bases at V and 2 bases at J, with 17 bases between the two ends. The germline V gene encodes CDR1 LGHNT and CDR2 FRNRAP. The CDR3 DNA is TGTGCTAGTGGTTTGGTGTCAGGAGGGGAGCGGGGCAATCAGCCCCAGCATTTT. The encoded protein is CASGLVSGGERGNQPQHF.

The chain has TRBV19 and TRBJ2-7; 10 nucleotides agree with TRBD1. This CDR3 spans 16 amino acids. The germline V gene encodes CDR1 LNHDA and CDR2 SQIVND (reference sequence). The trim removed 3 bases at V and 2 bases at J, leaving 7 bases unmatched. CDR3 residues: CASSIFGGQGPYEQYF. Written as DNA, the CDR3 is TGTGCCAGTAGTATCTTTGGGGGACAGGGGCCCTACGAGCAGTACTTC.

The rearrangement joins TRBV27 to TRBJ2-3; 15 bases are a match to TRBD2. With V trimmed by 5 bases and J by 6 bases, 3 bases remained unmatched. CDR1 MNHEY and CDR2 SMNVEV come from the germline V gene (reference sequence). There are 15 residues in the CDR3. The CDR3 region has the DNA TGTGCCAGCAGTCGGACTAGCGGGGGGGCTGATACGCAGTATTTT. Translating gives CASSRTSGGADTQYF.

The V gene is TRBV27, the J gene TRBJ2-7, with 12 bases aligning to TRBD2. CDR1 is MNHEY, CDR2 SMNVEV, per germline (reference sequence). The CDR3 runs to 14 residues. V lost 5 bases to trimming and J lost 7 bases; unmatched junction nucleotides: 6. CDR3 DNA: TGTGCCAGCAGTCCCCTAACTAGCGGGAGGGAGCAGTACTTC. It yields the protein CASSPLTSGREQYF.

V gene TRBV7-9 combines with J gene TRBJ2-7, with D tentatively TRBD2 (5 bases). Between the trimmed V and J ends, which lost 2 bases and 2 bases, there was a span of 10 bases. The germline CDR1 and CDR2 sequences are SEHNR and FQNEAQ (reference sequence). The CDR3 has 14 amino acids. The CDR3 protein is CASSLTGKAYEQYF. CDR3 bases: TGTGCCAGCAGCTTAACGGGGAAAGCCTACGAGCAGTACTTC.

The CDR3: CASNTDRGLNYGYTF. The CDR3 coding sequence is TGTGCCAGCAATACTGACAGGGGTCTCAACTATGGCTACACCTTC. The chain links TRBV28 to TRBJ1-2; 8 bases line up with TRBD1. Germline V gives CDR1 MDHEN, CDR2 SYDVKM. This CDR3 contains 15 residues. J lost 2 bases, V lost 7 bases, and 9 bases had no gene match.

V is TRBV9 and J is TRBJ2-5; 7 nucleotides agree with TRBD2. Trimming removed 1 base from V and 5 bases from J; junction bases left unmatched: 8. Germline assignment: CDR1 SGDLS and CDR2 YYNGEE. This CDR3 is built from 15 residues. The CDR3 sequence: CASSVYGRGFETQYF. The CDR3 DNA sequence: TGTGCCAGCAGCGTATATGGGCGGGGGTTTGAGACCCAGTACTTC.

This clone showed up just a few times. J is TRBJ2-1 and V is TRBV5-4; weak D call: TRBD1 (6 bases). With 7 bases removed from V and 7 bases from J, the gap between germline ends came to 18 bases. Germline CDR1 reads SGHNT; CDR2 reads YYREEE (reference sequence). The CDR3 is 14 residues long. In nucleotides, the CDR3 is TGTGCCAGCGGCGTACCTCCAGGGGCGAATGAGCAGTTCTTC. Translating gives CASGVPPGANEQFF.

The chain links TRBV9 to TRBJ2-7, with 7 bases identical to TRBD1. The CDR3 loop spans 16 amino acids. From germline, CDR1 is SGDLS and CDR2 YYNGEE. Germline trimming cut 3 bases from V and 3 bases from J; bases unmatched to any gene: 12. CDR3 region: CASSGGVETGSYEQYF. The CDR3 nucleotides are TGTGCCAGCAGCGGGGGAGTGGAGACAGGGAGCTACGAGCAGTACTTC.

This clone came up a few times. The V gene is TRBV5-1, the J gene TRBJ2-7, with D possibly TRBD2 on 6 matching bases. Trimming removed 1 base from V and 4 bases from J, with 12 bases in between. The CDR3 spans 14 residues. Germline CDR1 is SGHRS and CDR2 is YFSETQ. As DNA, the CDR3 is TGCGCCAGCAGCTTGCACGGGGGAGGATACGAGCAGTACTTC. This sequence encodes CASSLHGGGYEQYF. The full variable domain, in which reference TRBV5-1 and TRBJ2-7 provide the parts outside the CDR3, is KAGVTQTPRYLIKTRGQQVTLSCSPISGHRSVSWYQQTPGQGLQFLFEYFSETQRNKGNFPGRFSGRQFSNSRSEMNVSTLELGDSALYLCASSLHGGGYEQYFGPGTRLTVT.

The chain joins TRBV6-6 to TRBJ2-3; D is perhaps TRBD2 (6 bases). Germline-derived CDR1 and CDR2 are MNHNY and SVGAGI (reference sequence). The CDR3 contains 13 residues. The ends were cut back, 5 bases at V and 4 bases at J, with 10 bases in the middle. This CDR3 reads CASSAGYPDTQYF. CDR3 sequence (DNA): TGTGCCAGCAGTGCGGGGTATCCAGATACGCAGTATTTT.

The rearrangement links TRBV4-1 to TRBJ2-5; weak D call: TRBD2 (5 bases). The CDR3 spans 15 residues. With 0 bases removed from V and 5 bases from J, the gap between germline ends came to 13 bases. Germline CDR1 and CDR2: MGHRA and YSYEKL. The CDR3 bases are TGCGCCAGCAGCCAAGATGATAGAGGGCGGGAGACCCAGTACTTC. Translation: CASSQDDRGRETQYF.

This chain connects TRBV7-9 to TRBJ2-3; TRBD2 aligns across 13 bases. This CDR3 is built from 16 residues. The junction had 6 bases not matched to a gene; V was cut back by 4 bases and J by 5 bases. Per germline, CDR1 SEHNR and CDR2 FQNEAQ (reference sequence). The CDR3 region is CASSSRTSGRGDTQYF. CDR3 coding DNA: TGTGCCAGCAGCTCCCGGACTAGCGGGAGAGGAGATACGCAGTATTTT.

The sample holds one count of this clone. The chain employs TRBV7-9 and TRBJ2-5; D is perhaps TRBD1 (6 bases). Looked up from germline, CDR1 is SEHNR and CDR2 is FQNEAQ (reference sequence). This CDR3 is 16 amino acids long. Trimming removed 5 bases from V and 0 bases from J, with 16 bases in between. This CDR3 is CASSPWDTEYQETQYF. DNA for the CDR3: TGTGCCAGCAGCCCCTGGGACACGGAGTACCAAGAGACCCAGTACTTC.

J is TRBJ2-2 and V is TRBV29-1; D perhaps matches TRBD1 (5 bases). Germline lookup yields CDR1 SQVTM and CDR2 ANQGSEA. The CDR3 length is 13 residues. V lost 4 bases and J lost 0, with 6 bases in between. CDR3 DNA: TGCAGCGTTGCACAGGCGAACACCGGGGAGCTGTTTTTT. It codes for CSVAQANTGELFF.

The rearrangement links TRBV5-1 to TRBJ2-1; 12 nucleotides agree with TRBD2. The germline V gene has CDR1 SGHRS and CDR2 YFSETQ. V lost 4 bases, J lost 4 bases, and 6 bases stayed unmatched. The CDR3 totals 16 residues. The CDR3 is CASSPLAGGPYNEQFF. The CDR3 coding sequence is TGCGCCAGCAGCCCACTAGCGGGGGGCCCGTACAATGAGCAGTTCTTC.

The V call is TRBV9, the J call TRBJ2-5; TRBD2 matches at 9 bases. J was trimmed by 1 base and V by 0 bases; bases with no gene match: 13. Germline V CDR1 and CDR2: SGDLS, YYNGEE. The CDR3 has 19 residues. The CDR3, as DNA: TGTGCCAGCAGCGTAGTCCCGGGCGGAGCGGGGGGTATCCAAGAGACCCAGTACTTC. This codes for CASSVVPGGAGGIQETQYF.

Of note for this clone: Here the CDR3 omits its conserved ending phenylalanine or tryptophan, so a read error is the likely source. The chain's CDR3 is CASAFPDSFGYGYTL. CDR3 coding DNA: TGTGCCAGCGCGTTTCCCGACAGCTTTGGCTATGGCTACACCCTC. The rearrangement joins TRBV28 to TRBJ1-2, with a weak D call TRBD1 (5 bases). Trimming took off 8 bases at V and 4 bases at J, with 20 bases between the two ends. This CDR3 is 15 amino acids long. CDR1 is MDHEN and CDR2 is SYDVKM in the germline V gene.

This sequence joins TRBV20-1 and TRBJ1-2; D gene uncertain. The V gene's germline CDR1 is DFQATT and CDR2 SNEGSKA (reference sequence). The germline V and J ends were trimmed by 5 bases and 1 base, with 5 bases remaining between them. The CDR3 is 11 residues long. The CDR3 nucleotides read TGCAGTGCTCTACTTAACTATGGCTACACCTTC. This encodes CSALLNYGYTF.

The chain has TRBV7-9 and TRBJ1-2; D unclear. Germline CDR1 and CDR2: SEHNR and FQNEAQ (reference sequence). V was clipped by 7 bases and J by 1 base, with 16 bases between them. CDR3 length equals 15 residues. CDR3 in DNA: TGTGCCAGCACCTACCCCGACGAGGGTAACTATGGCTACACCTTC. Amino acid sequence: CASTYPDEGNYGYTF.

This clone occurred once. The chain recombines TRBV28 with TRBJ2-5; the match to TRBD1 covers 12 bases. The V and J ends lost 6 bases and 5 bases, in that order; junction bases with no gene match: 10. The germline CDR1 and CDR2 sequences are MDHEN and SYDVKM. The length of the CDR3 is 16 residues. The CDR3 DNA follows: TGTGCCAGCAGCCCGCCAGGGGGACAGGGGGCGGAGACCCAGTACTTC. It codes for CASSPPGGQGAETQYF.

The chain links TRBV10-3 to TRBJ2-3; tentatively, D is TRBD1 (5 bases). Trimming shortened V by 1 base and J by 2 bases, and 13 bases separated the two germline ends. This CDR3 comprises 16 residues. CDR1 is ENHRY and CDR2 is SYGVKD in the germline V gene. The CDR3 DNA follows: TGTGCCATCAGTGAGTTAGGACACCTACCCACAGATACGCAGTATTTT. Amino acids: CAISELGHLPTDTQYF.

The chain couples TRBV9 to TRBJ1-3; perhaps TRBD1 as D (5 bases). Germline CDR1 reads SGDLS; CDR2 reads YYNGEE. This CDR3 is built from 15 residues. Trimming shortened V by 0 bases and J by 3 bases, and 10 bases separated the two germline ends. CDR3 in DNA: TGTGCCAGCAGCGTAGGCGGGGGAGATGGAAACACCATATATTTT. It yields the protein CASSVGGGDGNTIYF.

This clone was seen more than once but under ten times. This chain's CDR3 is CASSDRGRVYEQYF. DNA of the CDR3: TGTGCCAGCAGTGACAGGGGGCGCGTCTACGAGCAGTACTTC. The chain uses TRBV2 and TRBJ2-7, with 8 bases matching TRBD1. Trimming took 3 bases from V and 3 from J; bases not matched to a gene: 4. Per germline, CDR1 SNHLY and CDR2 FYNNEI. This CDR3 contains 14 residues.

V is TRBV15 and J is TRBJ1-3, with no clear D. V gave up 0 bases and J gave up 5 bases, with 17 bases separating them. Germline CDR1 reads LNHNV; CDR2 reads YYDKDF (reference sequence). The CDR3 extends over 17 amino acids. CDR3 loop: CATSRDSYPQWRNTIYF. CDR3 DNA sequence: TGTGCCACCAGCAGAGATTCGTATCCCCAGTGGCGAAACACCATATATTTT.

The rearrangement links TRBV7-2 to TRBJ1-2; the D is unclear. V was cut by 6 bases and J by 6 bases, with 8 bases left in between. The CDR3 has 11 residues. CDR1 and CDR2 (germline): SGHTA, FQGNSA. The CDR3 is CASSYYHGYTF. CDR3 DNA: TGTGCCAGCAGTTACTATCATGGCTACACCTTC.

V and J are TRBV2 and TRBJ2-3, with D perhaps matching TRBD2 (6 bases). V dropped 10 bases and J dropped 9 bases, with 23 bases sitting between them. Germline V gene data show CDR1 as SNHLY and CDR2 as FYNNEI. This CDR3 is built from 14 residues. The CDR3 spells CATKVWGRTFTQYF. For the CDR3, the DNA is TGTGCCACTAAAGTTTGGGGGAGGACCTTCACGCAGTATTTT. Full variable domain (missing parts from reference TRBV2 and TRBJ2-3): EPEVTQTPSHQVTQMGQEVILRCVPISNHLYFYWYRQILGQKVEFLVSFYNNEISEKSEIFDDQFSVERPDGSNFTLKIRSTKLEDSAMYFCATKVWGRTFTQYFGPGTRLTVL.